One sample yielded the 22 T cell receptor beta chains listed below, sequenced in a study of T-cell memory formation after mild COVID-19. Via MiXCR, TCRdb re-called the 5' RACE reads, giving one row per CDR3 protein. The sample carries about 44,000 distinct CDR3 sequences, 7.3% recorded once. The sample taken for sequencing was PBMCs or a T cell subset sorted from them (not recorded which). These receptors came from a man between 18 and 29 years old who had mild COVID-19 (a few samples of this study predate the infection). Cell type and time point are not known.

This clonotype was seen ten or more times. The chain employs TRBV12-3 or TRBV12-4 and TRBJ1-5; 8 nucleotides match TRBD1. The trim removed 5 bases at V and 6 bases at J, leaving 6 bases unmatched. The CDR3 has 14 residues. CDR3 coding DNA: TGTGCCAGCAGTCCACAGGGGGTTGGTCAGCCCCAGCATTTT. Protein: CASSPQGVGQPQHF.

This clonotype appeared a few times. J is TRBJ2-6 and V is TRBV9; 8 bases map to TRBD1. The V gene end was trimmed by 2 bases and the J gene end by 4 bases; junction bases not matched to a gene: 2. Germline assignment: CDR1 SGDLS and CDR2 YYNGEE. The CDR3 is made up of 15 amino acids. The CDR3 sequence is CASSVTGAGANVLTF. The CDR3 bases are TGTGCCAGCAGCGTGACAGGGGCCGGGGCCAACGTCCTGACTTTC.

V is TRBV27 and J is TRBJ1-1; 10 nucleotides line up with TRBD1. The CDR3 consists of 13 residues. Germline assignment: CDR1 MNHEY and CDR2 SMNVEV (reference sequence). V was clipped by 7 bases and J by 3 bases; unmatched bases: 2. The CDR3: CASTGQGYTEAFF. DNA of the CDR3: TGTGCCAGCACGGGACAGGGGTACACTGAAGCTTTCTTT.

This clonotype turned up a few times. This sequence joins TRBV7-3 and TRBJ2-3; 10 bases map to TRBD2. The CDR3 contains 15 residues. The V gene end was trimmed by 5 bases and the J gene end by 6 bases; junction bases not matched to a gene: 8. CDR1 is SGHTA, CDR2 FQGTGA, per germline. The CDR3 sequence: CASSLRLAGGDTQYF. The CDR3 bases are TGTGCCAGCAGCCTGAGACTAGCGGGTGGTGATACGCAGTATTTT.

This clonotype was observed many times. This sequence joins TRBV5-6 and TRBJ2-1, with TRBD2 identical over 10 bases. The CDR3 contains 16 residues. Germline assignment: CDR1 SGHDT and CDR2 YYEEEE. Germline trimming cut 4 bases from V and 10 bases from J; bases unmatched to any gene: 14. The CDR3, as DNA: TGTGCCAGCAGCCCTCTAGCGGGGGAACGGCCAAACGAGCAGTTCTTC. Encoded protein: CASSPLAGERPNEQFF.

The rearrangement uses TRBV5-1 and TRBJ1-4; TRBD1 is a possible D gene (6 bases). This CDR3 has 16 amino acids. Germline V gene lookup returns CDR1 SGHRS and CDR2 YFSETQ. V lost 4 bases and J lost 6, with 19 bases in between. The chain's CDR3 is CASSKGQPVSDEKLFF. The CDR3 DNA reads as TGCGCCAGCAGCAAAGGACAGCCAGTCTCGGATGAAAAACTGTTTTTT.

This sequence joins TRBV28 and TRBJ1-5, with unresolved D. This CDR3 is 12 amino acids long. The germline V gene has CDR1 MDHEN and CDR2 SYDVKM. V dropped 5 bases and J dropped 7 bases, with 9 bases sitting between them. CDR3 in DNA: TGTGCCAGCAGTACGGAGGGACAGCCCCAGCATTTT. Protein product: CASSTEGQPQHF.

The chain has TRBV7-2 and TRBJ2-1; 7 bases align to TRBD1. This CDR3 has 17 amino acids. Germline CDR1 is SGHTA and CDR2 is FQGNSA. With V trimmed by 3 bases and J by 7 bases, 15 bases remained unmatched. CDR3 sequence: CASSLSTGSKGGNEQFF. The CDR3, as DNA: TGTGCCAGCAGCTTGTCGACAGGGTCAAAGGGTGGAAATGAGCAGTTCTTC.

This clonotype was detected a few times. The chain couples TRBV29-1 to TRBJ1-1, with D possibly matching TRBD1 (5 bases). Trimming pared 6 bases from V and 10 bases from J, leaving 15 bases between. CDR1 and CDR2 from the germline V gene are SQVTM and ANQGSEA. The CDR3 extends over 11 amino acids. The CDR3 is CSVPLGGVAFF. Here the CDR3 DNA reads TGCAGCGTACCACTGGGGGGGGTAGCTTTCTTT. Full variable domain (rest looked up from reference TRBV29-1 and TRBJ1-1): SAVISQKPSRDICQRGTSLTIQCQVDSQVTMMFWYRQQPGQSLTLIATANQGSEATYESGFVIDKFPISRPNLTFSTLTVSNMSPEDSSIYLCSVPLGGVAFFGQGTRLTVV.

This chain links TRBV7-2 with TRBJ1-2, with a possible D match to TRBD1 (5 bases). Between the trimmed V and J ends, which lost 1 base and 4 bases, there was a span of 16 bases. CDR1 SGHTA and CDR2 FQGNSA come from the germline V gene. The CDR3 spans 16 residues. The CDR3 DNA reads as TGTGCCAGCAGCTTAGAGGCCTTCAGGGCCGTCTATGGCTACACCTTC. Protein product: CASSLEAFRAVYGYTF.

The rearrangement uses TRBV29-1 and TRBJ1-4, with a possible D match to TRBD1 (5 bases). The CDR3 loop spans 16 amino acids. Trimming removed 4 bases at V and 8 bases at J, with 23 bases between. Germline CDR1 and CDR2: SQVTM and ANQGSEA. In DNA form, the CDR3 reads TGCAGCGTTGGGGTTTGGGGAGGGACTTTAAGAGAAAAACTGTTTTTT. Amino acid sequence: CSVGVWGGTLREKLFF.

CDR3 sequence: CASSLEGGQETQYF. The CDR3 region has the DNA TGCGCCAGCAGCTTGGAGGGGGGACAAGAGACCCAGTACTTC. This chain uses TRBV5-1 with TRBJ2-5; D tentatively reads TRBD1 or TRBD2 (6 bases each). The V gene lost 0 bases and the J gene lost 2 bases, with 8 bases spanning the gap. Germline V CDR1 and CDR2: SGHRS, YFSETQ. CDR3 length: 14 amino acids.

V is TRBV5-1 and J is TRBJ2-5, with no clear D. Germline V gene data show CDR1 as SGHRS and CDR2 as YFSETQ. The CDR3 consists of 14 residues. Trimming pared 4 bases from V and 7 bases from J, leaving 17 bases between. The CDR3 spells CASSLSSRSGTQYF. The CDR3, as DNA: TGCGCCAGCAGCCTATCCTCCCGTTCTGGGACCCAGTACTTC.

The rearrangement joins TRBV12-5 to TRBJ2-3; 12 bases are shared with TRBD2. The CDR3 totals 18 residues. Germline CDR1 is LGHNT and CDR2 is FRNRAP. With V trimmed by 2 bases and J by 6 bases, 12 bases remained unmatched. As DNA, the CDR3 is TGTGCTAGTGGTTTGAGAAGACTGCTAGCGGGGGGGCCCGATACGCAGTATTTT. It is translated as CASGLRRLLAGGPDTQYF.

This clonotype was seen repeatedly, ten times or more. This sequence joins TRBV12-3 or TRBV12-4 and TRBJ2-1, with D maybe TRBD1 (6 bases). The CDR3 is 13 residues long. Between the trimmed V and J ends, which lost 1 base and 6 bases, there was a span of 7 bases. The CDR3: CASSLVQGNEQFF. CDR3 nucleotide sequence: TGTGCCAGCAGTTTAGTACAGGGCAATGAGCAGTTCTTC.

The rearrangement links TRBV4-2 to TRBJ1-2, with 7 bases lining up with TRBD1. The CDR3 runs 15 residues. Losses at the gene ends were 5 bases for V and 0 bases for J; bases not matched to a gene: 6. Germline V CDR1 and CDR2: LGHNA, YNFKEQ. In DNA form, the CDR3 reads TGTGCCAGCAGCACCTGGGACAGTGCTAACTATGGCTACACCTTC. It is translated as CASSTWDSANYGYTF.

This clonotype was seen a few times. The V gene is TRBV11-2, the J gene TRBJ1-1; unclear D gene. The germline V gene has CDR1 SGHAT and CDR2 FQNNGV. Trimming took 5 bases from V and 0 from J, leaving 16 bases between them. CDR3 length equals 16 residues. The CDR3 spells CASSPLRSTLNTEAFF. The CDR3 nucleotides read TGTGCCAGCAGCCCCTTGAGATCCACACTGAACACTGAAGCTTTCTTT.

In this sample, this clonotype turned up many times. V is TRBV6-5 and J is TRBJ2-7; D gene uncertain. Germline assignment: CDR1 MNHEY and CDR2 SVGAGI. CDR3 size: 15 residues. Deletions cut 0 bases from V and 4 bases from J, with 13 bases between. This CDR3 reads CASSYSLTGEYEQYF. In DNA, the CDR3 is TGTGCCAGCAGTTACTCACTGACTGGAGAGTACGAGCAGTACTTC.

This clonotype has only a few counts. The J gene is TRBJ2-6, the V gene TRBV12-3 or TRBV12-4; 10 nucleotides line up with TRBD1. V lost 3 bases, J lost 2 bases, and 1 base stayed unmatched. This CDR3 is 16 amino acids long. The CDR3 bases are TGTGCCAGCAGTTTGGACAGGGGGGCTGGGGCCAACGTCCTGACTTTC. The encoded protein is CASSLDRGAGANVLTF.

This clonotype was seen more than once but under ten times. In DNA form, the CDR3 reads TGTGCCAGCAGCTCGGCGGGCGAGGTGGGCTACACCTTC. This gives the protein CASSSAGEVGYTF. V usage is TRBV5-6 and J usage is TRBJ1-2; D gene ambiguous. The germline V and J ends were trimmed by 3 bases and 8 bases, with 14 bases remaining between them. This CDR3 comprises 13 residues. The germline V gene has CDR1 SGHDT and CDR2 YYEEEE.

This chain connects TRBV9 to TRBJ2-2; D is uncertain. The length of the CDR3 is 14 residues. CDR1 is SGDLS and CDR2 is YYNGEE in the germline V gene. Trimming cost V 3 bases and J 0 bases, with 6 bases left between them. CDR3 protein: CASSARTNTGELFF. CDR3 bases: TGTGCCAGCAGCGCAAGGACGAACACCGGGGAGCTGTTTTTT.

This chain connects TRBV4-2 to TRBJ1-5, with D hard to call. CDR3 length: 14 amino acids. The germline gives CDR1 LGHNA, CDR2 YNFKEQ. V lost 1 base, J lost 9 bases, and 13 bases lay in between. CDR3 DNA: TGTGCCAGCAGCCAAGGGGTGACTGTCGGGCCCCAGCATTTT. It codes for CASSQGVTVGPQHF.